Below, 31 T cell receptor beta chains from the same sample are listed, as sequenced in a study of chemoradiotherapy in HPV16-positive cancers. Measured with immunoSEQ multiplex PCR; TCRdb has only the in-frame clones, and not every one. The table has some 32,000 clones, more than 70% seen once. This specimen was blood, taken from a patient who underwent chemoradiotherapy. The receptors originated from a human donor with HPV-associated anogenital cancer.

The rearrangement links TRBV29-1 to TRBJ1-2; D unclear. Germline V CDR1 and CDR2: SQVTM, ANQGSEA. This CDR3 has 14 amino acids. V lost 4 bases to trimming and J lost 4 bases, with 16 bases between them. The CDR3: CSVVGRGGSYGYTF. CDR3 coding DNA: TGCAGCGTTGTGGGTCGGGGAGGGAGCTATGGCTACACCTTC.

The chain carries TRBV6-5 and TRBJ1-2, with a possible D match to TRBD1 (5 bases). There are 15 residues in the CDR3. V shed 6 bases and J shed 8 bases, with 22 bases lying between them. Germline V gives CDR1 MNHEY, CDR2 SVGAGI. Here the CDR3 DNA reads TGTGCCAGCAGCCCATACCCCCCCGGGAAGGGGGGCTACACCTTC. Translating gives CASSPYPPGKGGYTF.

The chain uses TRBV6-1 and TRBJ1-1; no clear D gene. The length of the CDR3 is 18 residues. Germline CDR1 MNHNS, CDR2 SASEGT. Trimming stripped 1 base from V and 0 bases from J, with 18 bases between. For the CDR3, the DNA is TGTGCCAGCAGTGAAGTGGCGGCCGCTAGTCACATGAACACTGAAGCTTTCTTT. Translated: CASSEVAAASHMNTEAFF.

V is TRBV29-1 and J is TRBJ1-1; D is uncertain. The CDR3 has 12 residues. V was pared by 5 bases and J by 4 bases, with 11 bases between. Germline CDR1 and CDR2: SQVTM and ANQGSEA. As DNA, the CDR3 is TGCAGCGTTCGAGGGTCGGGCACTGAAGCTTTCTTT. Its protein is CSVRGSGTEAFF.

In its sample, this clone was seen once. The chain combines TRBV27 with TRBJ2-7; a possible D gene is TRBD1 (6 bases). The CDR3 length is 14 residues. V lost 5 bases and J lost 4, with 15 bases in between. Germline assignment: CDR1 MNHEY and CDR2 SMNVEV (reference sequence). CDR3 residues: CASSRTAARYEQYF. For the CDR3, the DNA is TGTGCCAGCAGTCGGACAGCAGCTCGTTACGAGCAGTACTTC.

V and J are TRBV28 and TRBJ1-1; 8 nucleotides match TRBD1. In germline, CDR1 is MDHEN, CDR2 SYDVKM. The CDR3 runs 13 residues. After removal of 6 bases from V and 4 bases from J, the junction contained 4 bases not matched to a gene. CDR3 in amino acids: CASRRTGSTEAFF. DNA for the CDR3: TGTGCCAGCAGAAGGACAGGGAGCACTGAAGCTTTCTTT.

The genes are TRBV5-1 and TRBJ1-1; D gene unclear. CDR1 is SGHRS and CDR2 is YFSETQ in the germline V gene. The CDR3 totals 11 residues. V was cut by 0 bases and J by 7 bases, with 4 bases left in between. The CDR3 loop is CASSLGSEAFF. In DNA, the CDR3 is TGCGCCAGCAGCTTGGGGAGTGAAGCTTTCTTT.

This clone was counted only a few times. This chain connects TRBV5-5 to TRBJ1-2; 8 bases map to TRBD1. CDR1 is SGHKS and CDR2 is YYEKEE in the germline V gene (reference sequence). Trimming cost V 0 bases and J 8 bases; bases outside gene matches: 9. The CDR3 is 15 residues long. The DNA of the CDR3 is TGTGCCAGCAGCTTGGAGCAGGACAGGGTTTTCGGCTACACCTTC. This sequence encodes CASSLEQDRVFGYTF.

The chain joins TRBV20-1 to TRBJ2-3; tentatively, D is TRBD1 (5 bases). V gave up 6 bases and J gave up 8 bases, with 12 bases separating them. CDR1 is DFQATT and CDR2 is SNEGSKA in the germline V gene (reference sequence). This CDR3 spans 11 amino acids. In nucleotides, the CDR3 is TGCAGTGCGACGACAGCCGCTACGCAGTATTTT. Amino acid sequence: CSATTAATQYF.

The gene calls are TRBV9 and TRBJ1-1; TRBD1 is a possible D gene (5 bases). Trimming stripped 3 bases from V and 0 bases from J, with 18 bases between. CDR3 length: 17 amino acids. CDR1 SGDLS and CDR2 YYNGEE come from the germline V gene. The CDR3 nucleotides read TGTGCCAGCAGCGACGGACATCGAAGGGGCATGAACACTGAAGCTTTCTTT. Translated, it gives CASSDGHRRGMNTEAFF. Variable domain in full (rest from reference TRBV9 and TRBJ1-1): DSGVTQTPKHLITATGQRVTLRCSPRSGDLSVYWYQQSLDQGLQFLIQYYNGEERAKGNILERFSAQQFPDLHSELNLSSLELGDSALYFCASSDGHRRGMNTEAFFGQGTRLTVV.

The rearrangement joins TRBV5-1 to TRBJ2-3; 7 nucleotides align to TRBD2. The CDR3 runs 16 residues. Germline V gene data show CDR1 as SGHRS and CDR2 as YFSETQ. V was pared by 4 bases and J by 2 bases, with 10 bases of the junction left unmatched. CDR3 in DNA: TGCGCCAGCAGCGCCGGACTAGTTTTGCCCACAGATACGCAGTATTTT. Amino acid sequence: CASSAGLVLPTDTQYF.

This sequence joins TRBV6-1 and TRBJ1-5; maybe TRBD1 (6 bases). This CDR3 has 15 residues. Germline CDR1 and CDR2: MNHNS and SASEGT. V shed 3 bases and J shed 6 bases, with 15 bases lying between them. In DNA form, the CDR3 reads TGTGCCAGCAGTGATGGACAGCCGGATATTCAGCCCCAGCATTTT. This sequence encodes CASSDGQPDIQPQHF.

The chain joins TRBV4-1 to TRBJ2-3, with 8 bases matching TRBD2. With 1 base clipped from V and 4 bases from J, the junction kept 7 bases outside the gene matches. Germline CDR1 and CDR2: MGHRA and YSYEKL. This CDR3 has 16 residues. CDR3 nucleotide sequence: TGCGCCAGCAGCCAAGCAGCGCGGGGGGTTTCAGATACGCAGTATTTT. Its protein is CASSQAARGVSDTQYF.

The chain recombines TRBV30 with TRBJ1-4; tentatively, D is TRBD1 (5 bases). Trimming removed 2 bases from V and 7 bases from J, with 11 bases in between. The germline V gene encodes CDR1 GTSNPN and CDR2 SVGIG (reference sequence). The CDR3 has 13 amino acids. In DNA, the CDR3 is TGTGCCTGGAGTATAAAGGGGACTGAAAAACTGTTTTTT. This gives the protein CAWSIKGTEKLFF.

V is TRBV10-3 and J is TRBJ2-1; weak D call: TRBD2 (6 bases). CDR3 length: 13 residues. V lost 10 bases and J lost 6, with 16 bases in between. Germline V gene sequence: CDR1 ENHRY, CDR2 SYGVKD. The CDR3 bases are TGTGCCACCTCCTCGGGGGAGGTCAATGAGCAGTTCTTC. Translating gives CATSSGEVNEQFF.

This CDR3 reads CASSSITGSSGANVLTF. The CDR3 region has the DNA TGTGCCAGCAGCTCCATCACAGGGTCCTCTGGGGCCAACGTCCTGACTTTC. The V and J genes are TRBV7-9 and TRBJ2-6; D perhaps matches TRBD1 (6 bases). Germline values: CDR1 SEHNR, CDR2 FQNEAQ (reference sequence). Trimming cost V 4 bases and J 0 bases, with 13 bases left between them. This CDR3 region has 17 residues.

CDR3 in DNA: TGTGCCACCAGCAGAGGGGGGGATACAGATACGCAGTATTTT. It specifies CATSRGGDTDTQYF. The chain employs TRBV15 and TRBJ2-3; tentative D call: TRBD2 (6 bases). CDR3 length equals 14 residues. Germline V gives CDR1 LNHNV, CDR2 YYDKDF (reference sequence). The germline V and J ends were trimmed by 1 base and 3 bases, with 8 bases remaining between them.

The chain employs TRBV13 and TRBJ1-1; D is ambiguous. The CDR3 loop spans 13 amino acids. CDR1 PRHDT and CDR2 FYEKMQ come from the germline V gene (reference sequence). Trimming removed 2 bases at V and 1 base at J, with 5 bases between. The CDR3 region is CASSLTGNTEAFF. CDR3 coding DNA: TGTGCCAGCAGCTTAACCGGGAACACTGAAGCTTTCTTT. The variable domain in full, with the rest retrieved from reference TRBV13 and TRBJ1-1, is AAGVIQSPRHLIKEKRETATLKCYPIPRHDTVYWYQQGPGQDPQFLISFYEKMQSDKGSIPDRFSAQQFSDYHSELNMSSLELGDSALYFCASSLTGNTEAFFGQGTRLTVV.

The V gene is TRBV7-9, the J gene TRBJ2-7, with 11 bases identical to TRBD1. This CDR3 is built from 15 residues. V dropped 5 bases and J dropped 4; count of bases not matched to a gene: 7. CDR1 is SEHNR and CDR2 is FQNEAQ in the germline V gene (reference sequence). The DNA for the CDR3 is TGTGCCAGCAGCACCCGGACAGGGGGCATATACGAGCAGTACTTC. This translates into CASSTRTGGIYEQYF. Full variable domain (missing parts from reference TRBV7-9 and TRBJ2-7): DTGVSQNPRHKITKRGQNVTFRCDPISEHNRLYWYRQTLGQGPEFLTYFQNEAQLEKSRLLSDRFSAERPKGSFSTLEIQRTEQGDSAMYLCASSTRTGGIYEQYFGPGTRLTVT.

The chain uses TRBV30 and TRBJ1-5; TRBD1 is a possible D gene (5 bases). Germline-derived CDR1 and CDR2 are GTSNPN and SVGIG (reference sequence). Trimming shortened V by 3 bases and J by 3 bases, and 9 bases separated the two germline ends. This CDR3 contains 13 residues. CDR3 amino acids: CAWRGLHNQPQHF. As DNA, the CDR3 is TGTGCCTGGAGGGGGCTCCACAATCAGCCCCAGCATTTT.

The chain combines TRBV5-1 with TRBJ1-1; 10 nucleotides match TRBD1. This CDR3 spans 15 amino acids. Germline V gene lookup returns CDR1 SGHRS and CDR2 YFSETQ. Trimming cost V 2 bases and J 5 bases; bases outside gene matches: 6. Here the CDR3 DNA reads TGCGCCAGCAGCTTTGACAGGGGGCGGGGTACTGAAGCTTTCTTT. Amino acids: CASSFDRGRGTEAFF.

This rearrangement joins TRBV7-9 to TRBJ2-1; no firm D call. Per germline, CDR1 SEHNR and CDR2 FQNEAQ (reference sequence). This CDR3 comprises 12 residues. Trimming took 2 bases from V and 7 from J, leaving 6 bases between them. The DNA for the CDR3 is TGTGCCAGCAGCTTACATTCTAATGAGCAGTTCTTC. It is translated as CASSLHSNEQFF.

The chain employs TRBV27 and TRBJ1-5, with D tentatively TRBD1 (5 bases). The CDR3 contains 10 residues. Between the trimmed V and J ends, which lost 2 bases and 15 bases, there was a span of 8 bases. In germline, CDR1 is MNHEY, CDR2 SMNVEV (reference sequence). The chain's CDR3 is CASSLGGGHF. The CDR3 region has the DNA TGTGCCAGCAGTTTAGGGGGGGGGCATTTT.

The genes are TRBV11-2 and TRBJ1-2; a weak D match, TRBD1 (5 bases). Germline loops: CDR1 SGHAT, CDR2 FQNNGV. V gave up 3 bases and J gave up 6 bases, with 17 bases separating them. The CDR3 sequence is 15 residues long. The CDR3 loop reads CASSLSPGGVDGYTF. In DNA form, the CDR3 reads TGTGCCAGCAGCTTGTCCCCTGGGGGAGTCGATGGCTACACCTTC. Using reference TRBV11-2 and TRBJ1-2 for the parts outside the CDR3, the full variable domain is EAGVAQSPRYKIIEKRQSVAFWCNPISGHATLYWYQQILGQGPKLLIQFQNNGVVDDSQLPKDRFSAERLKGVDSTLKIQPAKLEDSAVYLCASSLSPGGVDGYTFGSGTRLTVV.

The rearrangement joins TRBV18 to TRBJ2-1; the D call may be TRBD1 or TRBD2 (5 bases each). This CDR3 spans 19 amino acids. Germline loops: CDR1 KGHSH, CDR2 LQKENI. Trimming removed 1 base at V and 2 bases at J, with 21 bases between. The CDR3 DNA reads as TGTGCCAGCTCACCACAACTACTCCGGGCGAGGGGCCCCTACAATGAGCAGTTCTTC. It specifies CASSPQLLRARGPYNEQFF.

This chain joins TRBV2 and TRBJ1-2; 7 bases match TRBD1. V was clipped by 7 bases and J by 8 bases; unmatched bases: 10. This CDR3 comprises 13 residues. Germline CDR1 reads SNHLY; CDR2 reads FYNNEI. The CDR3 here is CASNGQAPGGYTF. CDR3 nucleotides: TGTGCCAGCAACGGACAGGCCCCGGGAGGCTACACCTTC.

The CDR3 DNA sequence: TGCGCCAGCAGCCAAGAGGGTGAGCAGTTCTTC. Encoded protein: CASSQEGEQFF. The V gene is TRBV4-1, the J gene TRBJ2-1; D unclear. Trimming pared 0 bases from V and 9 bases from J, leaving 3 bases between. The CDR3 spans 11 residues. In germline, CDR1 is MGHRA, CDR2 YSYEKL.

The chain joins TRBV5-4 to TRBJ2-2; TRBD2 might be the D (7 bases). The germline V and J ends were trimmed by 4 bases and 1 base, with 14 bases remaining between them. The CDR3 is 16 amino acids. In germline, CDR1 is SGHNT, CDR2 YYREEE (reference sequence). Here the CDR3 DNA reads TGTGCCAGCAGCCCTGTGGGGGGGCTGAACACCGGGGAGCTGTTTTTT. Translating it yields CASSPVGGLNTGELFF.

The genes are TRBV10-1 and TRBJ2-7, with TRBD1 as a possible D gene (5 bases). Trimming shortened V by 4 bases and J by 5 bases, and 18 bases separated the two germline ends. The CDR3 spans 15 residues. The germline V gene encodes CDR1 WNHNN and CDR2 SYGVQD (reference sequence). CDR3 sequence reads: CASSGQGGRTNEQYF. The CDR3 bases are TGCGCCAGCAGTGGCCAGGGCGGAAGGACCAACGAGCAGTACTTC.

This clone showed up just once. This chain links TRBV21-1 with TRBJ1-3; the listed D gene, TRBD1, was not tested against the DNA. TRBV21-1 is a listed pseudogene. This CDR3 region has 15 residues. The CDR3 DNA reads TGTGCCAGCAGCCCACCGACAGTCTCTGGAAACACCATATATTTT. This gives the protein CASSPPTVSGNTIYF.

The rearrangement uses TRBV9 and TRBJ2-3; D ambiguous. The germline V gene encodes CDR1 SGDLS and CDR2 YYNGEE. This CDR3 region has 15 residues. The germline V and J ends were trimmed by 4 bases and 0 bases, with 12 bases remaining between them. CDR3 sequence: CASSSSIGSTDTQYF. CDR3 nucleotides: TGTGCCAGCAGCAGCTCTATTGGGAGCACAGATACGCAGTATTTT. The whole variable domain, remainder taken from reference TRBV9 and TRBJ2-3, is DSGVTQTPKHLITATGQRVTLRCSPRSGDLSVYWYQQSLDQGLQFLIQYYNGEERAKGNILERFSAQQFPDLHSELNLSSLELGDSALYFCASSSSIGSTDTQYFGPGTRLTVL.